Below are 10 T cell receptor beta chains sequenced from a single sample in a study of T cells in Graves' hyperthyroidism and ophthalmopathy. It was RNA transcripts that yielded the amplified TCR beta CDR3 regions. First-round RT-PCR targeting the TCR CDR3 was performed with the HTBI primer set. Each CDR3 protein gets one entry after TCRdb re-called the multiplex PCR reads with MiXCR. The repertoire includes almost 500,000 distinct CDR3 sequences, about 20% of them detected once, and under 55% sits in the top ten. The sample consisted of blood. These receptors originate from a woman between 65 and 79 years old with Graves' ophthalmopathy.

In its sample, this clonotype was seen a few times. The V and J genes are TRBV19 and TRBJ2-3; D may be TRBD1 (5 bases). V lost 11 bases and J 2 bases, leaving 17 bases between the germline ends. The CDR3 is made up of 14 amino acids. The germline CDR1 and CDR2 sequences are LNHDA and SQIVND (reference sequence). CDR3: CAGNVQENTDTQYF. The CDR3 DNA is TGTGCCGGGAACGTACAGGAGAACACAGATACGCAGTATTTT.

The chain employs TRBV28 and TRBJ1-1; D gene uncertain. Germline lookup yields CDR1 MDHEN and CDR2 SYDVKM. V was cut by 5 bases and J by 1 base, with 11 bases left in between. The CDR3 runs 14 residues. As DNA, the CDR3 is TGTGCCAGCAGTACCCTAATTGGGAACACTGAAGCTTTCTTT. Translating it yields CASSTLIGNTEAFF.

This chain connects TRBV3-1 to TRBJ1-2, with 10 bases lining up with TRBD1. This CDR3 spans 16 amino acids. CDR1 and CDR2 from the germline V gene are LGHDT and YNNKEL (reference sequence). The ends lost 2 bases at V and 3 bases at J; junction bases unmatched: 6. The CDR3 coding sequence is TGTGCCAGCAGCCAACCCGGGACAGGGGACTACTATGGCTACACCTTC. Its protein is CASSQPGTGDYYGYTF.

This clonotype has only a few counts. The chain links TRBV5-1 to TRBJ2-3; 15 positions match TRBD2. With 4 bases clipped from V and 6 bases from J, the junction kept 12 bases outside the gene matches. The CDR3 is 18 residues long. Germline lookup yields CDR1 SGHRS and CDR2 YFSETQ. The CDR3 sequence: CASSRGLAGGPSGDTQYF. DNA of the CDR3: TGCGCCAGCAGCCGCGGACTAGCGGGAGGGCCGAGTGGGGATACGCAGTATTTT.

This clonotype was observed a handful of times. V and J are TRBV10-2 and TRBJ2-5, with D tentatively TRBD1 (8 bases). This CDR3 has 12 residues. The ends were cut back, 6 bases at V and 9 bases at J, with 14 bases in the middle. Germline V gene lookup returns CDR1 WSHSY and CDR2 SAAADI. CDR3 region: CASRLQGGAQYF. CDR3 DNA sequence: TGCGCCAGCAGGTTACAGGGGGGGGCCCAGTACTTC.

This clonotype was counted ten times or more. The chain is built from TRBV20-1 and TRBJ2-1; perhaps D is TRBD1 or TRBD2 (5 bases each). Germline CDR1 DFQATT, CDR2 SNEGSKA (reference sequence). This CDR3 is built from 15 residues. Trimming cost V 3 bases and J 0 bases, with 12 bases left between them. The CDR3 DNA follows: TGCAGTGCTAGTCGAGGGGCCGCCTCCTACAATGAGCAGTTCTTC. Translated: CSASRGAASYNEQFF.

This clonotype was recorded only once. It may be a read error: a sequence one base away is much more abundant. This sequence joins TRBV28 and TRBJ1-2, with a tentative D call TRBD1 (6 bases). V shed 5 bases and J shed 8 bases, with 15 bases lying between them. From germline, CDR1 is MDHEN and CDR2 SYDVKM. The CDR3 has 13 residues. CDR3 residues: CASSRRGPGGYTF. The DNA for the CDR3 is TGTGCCAGCAGTCGCCGGGGGCCCGGCGGCTACACCTTC.

This clonotype was seen many times. The rearrangement joins TRBV6-2 or TRBV6-3 to TRBJ2-3; the match to TRBD2 covers 12 bases. The junction had 9 bases not matched to a gene; V was cut back by 8 bases and J by 3 bases. Germline lookup yields CDR1 MNHEY and CDR2 SVGEGT. The CDR3 is made up of 16 amino acids. The CDR3 DNA sequence: TGTGCCAGCCGTGGACTAGCGGGATTTCTTACAGATACGCAGTATTTT. This encodes CASRGLAGFLTDTQYF.

This chain joins TRBV20-1 and TRBJ2-2; TRBD2 matches at 8 bases. The V gene's germline CDR1 is DFQATT and CDR2 SNEGSKA (reference sequence). The junction had 9 bases not matched to a gene; V was cut back by 0 bases and J by 6 bases. CDR3 length: 16 residues. In nucleotides, the CDR3 is TGCAGTGCTAGAGATGTGGGCGGGAGGTGGCCCGGGGAGCTGTTTTTT. It translates to CSARDVGGRWPGELFF.

This chain joins TRBV11-2 and TRBJ2-6; a possible D gene is TRBD1 (5 bases). Trimming took 5 bases from V and 0 from J, leaving 20 bases between them. The CDR3 is made up of 19 amino acids. CDR1 is SGHAT, CDR2 FQNNGV, per germline. The CDR3 coding sequence is TGTGCCAGCAGCCTCCGACAGACGCAAGCTCCCTCTGGGGCCAACGTCCTGACTTTC. Amino acid sequence: CASSLRQTQAPSGANVLTF.